This T cell receptor beta chain comes out of a study of T cells in Graves' hyperthyroidism and ophthalmopathy. Study-level results: For ophthalmopathy, model prediction preceded onset by a median around 7 months. Clonotypes that were expanded in thyroid above 0.001 mostly appeared in blood too.

With V trimmed by 0 bases and J by 9 bases, 2 bases remained unmatched. Germline CDR1 and CDR2: LGHDT and YNNKEL (reference sequence). The CDR3 is made up of 14 amino acids. RNA transcripts served as the template for amplifying TCR beta CDR3 regions. Carried out on the TCR CDR3, a first-round RT-PCR used the HTBI primer set. One entry per CDR3 protein, called by TCRdb with MiXCR from the multiplex PCR reads. The table has a few hundred thousand distinct CDR3 sequences, roughly a sixth seen once. This clonotype was detected many times. The antigen remains unidentified. The TCR sequence derives from a middle-aged woman with Graves' ophthalmopathy. This chain links TRBV3-1 with TRBJ1-6; TRBD1 aligns across 7 bases. The sample taken for sequencing was blood. CDR3 loop: CASSQEGGGSPLHF. The CDR3 DNA is TGTGCCAGCAGCCAAGAAGGGGGCGGTTCACCCCTCCACTTT.